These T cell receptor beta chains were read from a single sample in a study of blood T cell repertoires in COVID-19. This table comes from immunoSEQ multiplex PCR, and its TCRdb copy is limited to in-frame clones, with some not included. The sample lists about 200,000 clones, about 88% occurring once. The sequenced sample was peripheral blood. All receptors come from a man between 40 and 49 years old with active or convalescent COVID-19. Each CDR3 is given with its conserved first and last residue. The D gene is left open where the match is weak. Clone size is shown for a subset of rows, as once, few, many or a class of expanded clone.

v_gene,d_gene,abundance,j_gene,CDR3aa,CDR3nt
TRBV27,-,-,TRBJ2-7,CASSSPTEAYEQYF,TGTGCCAGCAGTTCACCGACAGAAGCGTACGAGCAGTACTTC
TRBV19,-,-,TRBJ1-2,CASSQLIGTLYGYTF,TGTGCCAGTAGTCAACTTATCGGGACACTCTATGGCTACACCTTC
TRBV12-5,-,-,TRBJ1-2,CASGSADSYGYTF,TGTGCTAGTGGTTCCGCCGACAGCTATGGCTACACCTTC
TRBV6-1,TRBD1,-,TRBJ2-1,CASSEGLGQGSNEQFF,TGTGCCAGCAGTGAAGGTCTAGGACAGGGCTCCAATGAGCAGTTCTTC
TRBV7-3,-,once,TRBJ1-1,CASSTDSMNTEAFF,TGTGCCAGCAGCACCGACAGCATGAACACTGAAGCTTTCTTT
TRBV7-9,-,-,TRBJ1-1,CASSLALTEAFF,TGTGCCAGCAGCTTAGCATTAACTGAAGCTTTCTTT
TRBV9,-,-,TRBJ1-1,CASSVTAGAYEAFF,TGTGCCAGCAGCGTAACGGCAGGGGCCTATGAAGCTTTCTTT
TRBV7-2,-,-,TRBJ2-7,CASSPQVYEQYF,TGTGCCAGCAGCCCCCAGGTCTACGAGCAGTACTTC
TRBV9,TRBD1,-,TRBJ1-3,CASSPGQFTSGNTIYF,TGTGCCAGCAGCCCGGGACAGTTCACCTCTGGAAACACCATATATTTT
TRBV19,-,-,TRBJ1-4,CASRTRANEKLFF,TGTGCCAGCCGGACTCGGGCTAATGAAAAACTGTTTTTT
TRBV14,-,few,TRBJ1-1,CASSQAGMNTEAFF,TGTGCCAGCAGCCAAGCGGGGATGAACACTGAAGCTTTCTTT
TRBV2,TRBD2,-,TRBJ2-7,CASMGLAESYEQYF,TGTGCCAGCATGGGACTAGCGGAATCCTACGAGCAGTACTTC
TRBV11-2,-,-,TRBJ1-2,CASSLAGLSYGYTF,TGTGCCAGCAGCTTGGCGGGGTTATCCTATGGCTACACCTTC
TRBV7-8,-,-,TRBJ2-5,CASSPGEAYQETQYF,TGTGCCAGCAGCCCGGGGGAAGCGTACCAAGAGACCCAGTACTTC
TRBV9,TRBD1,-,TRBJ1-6,CASSVDWQGVSPLHF,TGTGCCAGCAGCGTAGATTGGCAGGGGGTCTCACCCCTCCACTTT
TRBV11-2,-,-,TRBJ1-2,CASSLGGNYGYTF,TGTGCCAGCAGCTTAGGCGGGAACTATGGCTACACCTTC
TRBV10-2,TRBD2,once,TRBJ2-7,CASSEGGGRTYEQYF,TGCGCCAGCAGTGAGGGCGGGGGACGAACCTACGAGCAGTACTTC
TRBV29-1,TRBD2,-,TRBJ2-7,CSVVGGRSYEQYF,TGCAGCGTTGTCGGCGGGAGGTCTTACGAGCAGTACTTC
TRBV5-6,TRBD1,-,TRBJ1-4,CASSSRDRGRATNEKLFF,TGTGCCAGCAGCTCCCGGGACAGGGGACGGGCTACTAATGAAAAACTGTTTTTT
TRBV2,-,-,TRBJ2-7,CASSAWGGQGEQYF,TGTGCCAGCAGTGCTTGGGGGGGGCAGGGCGAGCAGTACTTC
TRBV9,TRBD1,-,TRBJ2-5,CASSGTGGRETQYF,TGTGCCAGCAGCGGTACAGGGGGACGGGAGACCCAGTACTTC
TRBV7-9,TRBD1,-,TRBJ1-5,CASSLAWDRVSNQPQHF,TGTGCCAGCAGCTTAGCGTGGGACAGGGTTAGCAATCAGCCCCAGCATTTT
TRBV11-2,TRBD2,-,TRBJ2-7,CASIKGTSGSYEQYF,TGTGCCAGCATCAAGGGGACTAGCGGGAGCTACGAGCAGTACTTC
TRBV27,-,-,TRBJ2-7,CASSRSGQIYEQYF,TGTGCCAGCAGCCGTTCTGGACAGATTTACGAGCAGTACTTC
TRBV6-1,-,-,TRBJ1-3,CASSDRGRFSSGNTIYF,TGTGCCAGCAGTGATAGGGGCAGATTTAGCTCTGGAAACACCATATATTTT
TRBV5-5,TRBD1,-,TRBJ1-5,CASSSYLPGQNYQPQHF,TGTGCCAGCAGCTCCTACTTACCGGGACAGAACTATCAGCCCCAGCATTTT
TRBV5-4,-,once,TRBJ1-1,CASSLGAGTEAFF,TGTGCCAGCAGCTTGGGTGCGGGTACTGAAGCTTTCTTT
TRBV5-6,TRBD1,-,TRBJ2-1,CASSSFRDRLSTYNEQFF,TGTGCCAGCAGCTCCTTTCGGGACAGGCTCTCTACCTACAATGAGCAGTTCTTC
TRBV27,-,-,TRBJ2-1,CASSLSISRSEQFF,TGTGCCAGCAGTTTATCTATTTCGCGTTCTGAGCAGTTCTTC
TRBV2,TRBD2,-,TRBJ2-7,CASRTSNYEQYF,TGTGCCAGCAGGACTAGCAACTACGAGCAGTACTTC
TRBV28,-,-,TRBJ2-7,CASSFTPARSYEQYF,TGTGCCAGCAGTTTCACCCCCGCCAGATCCTACGAGCAGTACTTC
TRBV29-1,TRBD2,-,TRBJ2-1,CSVDLGSGTSGLEQFF,TGCAGCGTTGACTTAGGATCCGGGACTAGCGGGCTTGAGCAGTTCTTC
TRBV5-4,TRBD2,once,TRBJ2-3,CASSFGLAGVTDTQYF,TGTGCCAGCAGCTTTGGACTAGCGGGGGTCACAGATACGCAGTATTTT
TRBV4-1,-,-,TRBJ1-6,CASSQDPGLDSPLHF,TGCGCCAGCAGCCAAGATCCGGGATTGGATTCACCCCTCCACTTT